The rows below give T cell receptor beta chains drawn from one sample of a study of siplizumab effects on memory and regulatory T cells. Libraries were prepared by immunoSEQ multiplex PCR; TCRdb keeps only in-frame clonotypes and omits some of them. The repertoire consists of roughly 62,000 clones, with 79% occurring once and the leading ten covering approximately 0.38%. Sequencing was performed on memory CD4+ T cells sorted from blood. The receptors shown here come from a human donor in good health. Both conserved end residues are part of each CDR3. The D gene is left open where the match is weak. Only part of the rows carry a size: once, few, many, or a class if the clone is expanded.

j_call,d_call,v_call,clone_size,cdr3_aa,cdr3_nt
TRBJ1-3,TRBD1,TRBV9,-,CASSVDPQGALGNTIYF,TGTGCCAGCAGCGTAGATCCCCAGGGGGCCTTAGGAAACACCATATATTTT
TRBJ1-6,-,TRBV5-4,-,CASSLRGRDSPLHF,TGTGCCAGCAGCTTGAGGGGACGGGATTCACCCCTCCACTTT
TRBJ2-5,-,TRBV5-4,-,CASSLENSETQYF,TGTGCCAGCAGCTTGGAGAATAGCGAGACCCAGTACTTC
TRBJ2-3,-,TRBV14,-,CASSQEVGDTQYF,TGTGCCAGCAGCCAAGAAGTAGGGGATACGCAGTATTTT
TRBJ1-2,-,TRBV6-5,once,CASATTGNYGYTF,TGTGCCAGCGCTACTACAGGGAACTATGGCTACACCTTC
TRBJ1-5,TRBD1,TRBV2,-,CASRPGQSDQPQHF,TGTGCCAGCAGACCGGGACAGAGCGATCAGCCCCAGCATTTT
TRBJ2-7,-,TRBV28,-,CASSAGFLGGQYF,TGTGCCAGCAGTGCCGGGTTTCTTGGCGGGCAGTACTTC
TRBJ2-1,TRBD1,TRBV12-5,few,CASGRTGKTYNEQFF,TGTGCTAGTGGCCGGACAGGCAAAACCTACAATGAGCAGTTCTTC
TRBJ2-7,TRBD2,TRBV11-1,-,CASSSAGVSYEQYF,TGTGCCAGCAGCTCGGCGGGGGTCTCCTACGAGCAGTACTTC
TRBJ1-2,-,TRBV4-1,-,CASSQLQANYGYTF,TGCGCCAGCAGCCAGCTTCAGGCTAACTATGGCTACACCTTC
TRBJ2-2,-,TRBV30,-,CAWTPTAGNTGELFF,TGTGCCTGGACCCCTACAGCGGGGAACACCGGGGAGCTGTTTTTT
TRBJ1-2,-,TRBV30,-,CAWSVGLNYGYTF,TGTGCCTGGAGTGTAGGCCTAAACTATGGCTACACCTTC
TRBJ2-2,TRBD1,TRBV5-1,-,CASSLGGQSINTGELFF,TGCGCCAGCAGCTTGGGGGGACAGTCAATAAACACCGGGGAGCTGTTTTTT
TRBJ1-6,-,TRBV9,-,CASSVAQSSYNSPLHF,TGTGCCAGCAGCGTCGCACAGAGCTCCTATAATTCACCCCTCCACTTT
TRBJ1-2,-,TRBV7-2,-,CASSLGPGVNYGYTF,TGTGCCAGCAGCTTAGGTCCAGGGGTTAACTATGGCTACACCTTC
TRBJ1-1,-,TRBV4-1,-,CASSPYDSSGVFF,TGCGCCAGCAGCCCCTATGACAGCTCAGGAGTTTTCTTT
TRBJ2-7,TRBD1,TRBV6-5,-,CASSYSLGTGGNEQYF,TGTGCCAGCAGTTACTCCCTTGGGACAGGGGGTAACGAGCAGTACTTC
TRBJ2-5,-,TRBV11-2,-,CASSAMRVQETQYF,TGTGCCAGCAGCGCAATGAGGGTGCAAGAGACCCAGTACTTC
TRBJ1-6,-,TRBV19,-,CASSRPDYNSPLHF,TGTGCCAGTAGTCGTCCGGACTATAATTCACCCCTCCACTTT
TRBJ2-7,-,TRBV7-2,-,CASSSGRGSYEQYF,TGTGCCAGCAGCTCCGGCCGGGGGTCCTACGAGCAGTACTTC
TRBJ1-1,TRBD1,TRBV27,-,CASSTRLTGTTEAFF,TGTGCCAGCAGTACCCGCCTGACAGGGACCACTGAAGCTTTCTTT
TRBJ2-7,-,TRBV5-6,-,CASSSPLWAQEDEQYF,TGTGCCAGCAGCTCCCCCTTGTGGGCCCAGGAGGACGAGCAGTACTTC
TRBJ2-5,-,TRBV20-1,-,CSATGETQYF,TGCAGTGCTACGGGGGAGACCCAGTACTTC
TRBJ1-1,-,TRBV18,-,CASSPRPAGGVTEAFF,TGTGCCAGCTCACCACGGCCAGCGGGGGGTGTCACTGAAGCTTTCTTT
TRBJ1-1,-,TRBV11-3,-,CASSTTRGTEAFF,TGTGCCAGCAGCACCACCAGGGGAACTGAAGCTTTCTTT
TRBJ2-5,-,TRBV2,-,CASSEPVRETQYF,TGTGCCAGCAGTGAACCAGTGAGAGAGACCCAGTACTTC
TRBJ1-2,TRBD1,TRBV27,-,CASSSRTGRASNYGYTF,TGTGCCAGCAGTTCACGGACAGGGCGCGCTTCTAACTATGGCTACACCTTC
TRBJ2-7,-,TRBV11-2,-,CASSLNFFGDEQYF,TGTGCCAGCAGCTTAAATTTTTTTGGCGACGAGCAGTACTTC
TRBJ1-1,-,TRBV6-6,-,CASSSNRDLGEAFF,TGTGCCAGCAGTTCAAACAGGGACTTGGGTGAAGCTTTCTTT
TRBJ1-2,-,TRBV4-1,-,CASSRIRGDSDPYGYTF,TGCGCCAGCAGCCGTATCCGCGGAGACTCTGACCCCTATGGCTACACCTTC
TRBJ2-2,TRBD2,TRBV28,-,CASSLGAGGPGELFF,TGTGCCAGCAGTTTGGGGGCGGGGGGCCCCGGGGAGCTGTTTTTT